The 30 T cell receptor beta chains reported below all come from one sample, sequenced in a study of early T cells in non-severe SARS-CoV-2 infection. TCRdb reanalysed the 5' RACE reads using MiXCR and keeps one entry per CDR3 protein. The table has roughly 120,000 distinct CDR3 sequences, about 15% seen once. Sample: whole blood. These receptor sequences come from an adult who was a healthcare worker with PCR-confirmed SARS-CoV-2 infection or an uninfected control (not recorded which).

This clonotype was found a few times. V and J are TRBV3-1 and TRBJ1-2, with 12 bases lining up with TRBD1. Trimming removed 3 bases from V and 5 bases from J; junction bases left unmatched: 4. This CDR3 region has 15 residues. Germline V gives CDR1 LGHDT, CDR2 YNNKEL (reference sequence). CDR3 nucleotides: TGTGCCAGCAGCCAGGGACAGGGGGCGTTTTATGGCTACACCTTC. Translation: CASSQGQGAFYGYTF.

This clonotype has at least ten counts. The rearrangement uses TRBV18 and TRBJ1-4; 7 bases map to TRBD1. J gave up 8 bases and V 0 bases, and 6 bases lay outside the gene matches. The CDR3 length is 15 residues. Per the germline V gene, CDR1 is KGHSH and CDR2 is LQKENI. For the CDR3, the DNA is TGTGCCAGCTCACCACCTGACAGGGAGGGAGAAAAACTGTTTTTT. Protein: CASSPPDREGEKLFF.

This rearrangement joins TRBV5-5 to TRBJ2-5; tentatively, D is TRBD1 (6 bases). The CDR3 runs to 14 residues. V was shortened by 1 base and J by 4 bases, with 11 bases between the two germline ends. CDR1 and CDR2 (germline): SGHKS, YYEKEE (reference sequence). CDR3 sequence reads: CASSLYRERETQYF. As DNA, the CDR3 is TGTGCCAGCAGCTTGTACAGGGAAAGAGAGACCCAGTACTTC.

The genes are TRBV11-3 and TRBJ1-1, with 11 bases fitting TRBD1. Germline CDR1 reads SGHNT; CDR2 reads YENEEA. The CDR3 is 17 amino acids. The junction had 16 bases not matched to a gene; V was cut back by 4 bases and J by 9 bases. The CDR3 sequence is CASSSPGQGAFPRKAFF. CDR3 sequence (DNA): TGTGCCAGCAGCTCACCCGGACAGGGGGCCTTCCCCAGGAAAGCTTTCTTT.

This clonotype was observed a few times. This chain uses TRBV19 with TRBJ2-1; D gene unclear. V lost 5 bases, J lost 2 bases, and 16 bases lay in between. Germline CDR1 and CDR2: LNHDA and SQIVND (reference sequence). The CDR3 extends over 16 amino acids. The CDR3 reads CASSLRFQFTYNEQFF. The CDR3, as DNA: TGTGCCAGTAGTCTTCGCTTCCAATTTACCTACAATGAGCAGTTCTTC.

The rearrangement uses TRBV6-5 and TRBJ1-1; D unclear. There are 14 residues in the CDR3. Trimming shortened V by 8 bases and J by 4 bases, and 17 bases separated the two germline ends. From germline, CDR1 is MNHEY and CDR2 SVGAGI. CDR3 nucleotides: TGTGCCAGCCTAGGATCGACGGCAACCACTGAAGCTTTCTTT. Translation: CASLGSTATTEAFF.

The chain links TRBV10-3 to TRBJ1-2; 7 nucleotides match TRBD1. There are 14 residues in the CDR3. The trim removed 8 bases at V and 5 bases at J, leaving 11 bases unmatched. The germline CDR1 and CDR2 sequences are ENHRY and SYGVKD. CDR3 DNA sequence: TGTGCCATCGGTACTGGGACAGAACTTTATGGCTACACCTTC. Its protein is CAIGTGTELYGYTF.

The chain uses TRBV11-2 and TRBJ2-6, with D perhaps given as TRBD1 or TRBD2 (5 bases each). Trimming cost V 0 bases and J 15 bases, with 15 bases left between them. The germline V gene encodes CDR1 SGHAT and CDR2 FQNNGV. CDR3 size: 14 residues. The DNA for the CDR3 is TGTGCCAGCAGCTTAGATTATGCCGGGACGGGCCTGACTTTC. This translates into CASSLDYAGTGLTF.

This clonotype occurred a few times. The chain employs TRBV5-1 and TRBJ1-1, with D unresolved. This CDR3 spans 13 amino acids. The V end lost 4 bases, the J end lost 5 bases, and 12 bases lay between the germline ends. CDR1 is SGHRS, CDR2 YFSETQ, per germline. CDR3 in amino acids: CASSPVLGTEAFF. CDR3 DNA sequence: TGCGCCAGCAGCCCTGTTCTCGGGACTGAAGCTTTCTTT.

The V gene is TRBV12-3 or TRBV12-4, the J gene TRBJ1-5; D is ambiguous. The CDR3 has 15 amino acids. Between the trimmed V and J ends, which lost 2 bases and 7 bases, there was a span of 15 bases. This chain's CDR3 is CASSLYRFNSQPQHF. The DNA of the CDR3 is TGTGCCAGCAGTTTATATCGTTTTAATTCCCAGCCCCAGCATTTT.

This clonotype was recorded a few times. The CDR3 sequence is CASSLIFMGTGTYGYTF. CDR3 bases: TGTGCCAGCAGCCTCATCTTTATGGGGACAGGAACCTATGGCTACACCTTC. The J gene is TRBJ1-2, the V gene TRBV4-2, with TRBD1 matching 8 bases. V was clipped by 4 bases and J by 4 bases; unmatched bases: 14. Germline CDR1 is LGHNA and CDR2 is YNFKEQ. The CDR3 totals 17 residues.

This clonotype showed up many times. The rearrangement uses TRBV7-2 and TRBJ1-1, with D perhaps TRBD1 (6 bases). The V gene's germline CDR1 is SGHTA and CDR2 FQGNSA. This CDR3 is built from 15 residues. V was pared by 5 bases and J by 0 bases, with 13 bases between. CDR3: CASSLWGQMNTEAFF. The CDR3 region has the DNA TGTGCCAGCAGCCTATGGGGACAAATGAACACTGAAGCTTTCTTT. The whole variable domain, remainder taken from reference TRBV7-2 and TRBJ1-1, is GAGVSQSPSNKVTEKGKDVELRCDPISGHTALYWYRQSLGQGLEFLIYFQGNSAPDKSGLPSDRFSAERTGGSVSTLTIQRTQQEDSAVYLCASSLWGQMNTEAFFGQGTRLTVV.

The chain uses TRBV6-6 and TRBJ1-1; D not certain. The CDR3 extends over 15 amino acids. V lost 0 bases, J lost 0 bases, and 8 bases lay in between. The germline gives CDR1 MNHNY, CDR2 SVGAGI (reference sequence). The CDR3 region is CASSYSAAMNTEAFF. The CDR3 nucleotides are TGTGCCAGCAGTTACTCGGCAGCTATGAACACTGAAGCTTTCTTT.

This sequence joins TRBV6-2 or TRBV6-3 and TRBJ1-1; unclear D gene. This CDR3 spans 12 amino acids. V was shortened by 4 bases and J by 4 bases, with 7 bases between the two germline ends. In germline, CDR1 is MNHEY, CDR2 SVGEGT. The CDR3 DNA is TGTGCCAGCAGTTGGGTGAGCACTGAAGCTTTCTTT. As protein: CASSWVSTEAFF.

This clonotype turned up a few times. The chain recombines TRBV11-2 with TRBJ2-6; D possibly corresponds to TRBD2 (5 bases). The V end lost 5 bases, the J end lost 2 bases, and 7 bases lay between the germline ends. The CDR3 runs 14 residues. Germline loops: CDR1 SGHAT, CDR2 FQNNGV. The CDR3 reads CASSARAGANVLTF. CDR3 in DNA: TGTGCCAGCAGCGCGAGGGCTGGGGCCAACGTCCTGACTTTC.

The CDR3 DNA is TGCAGCGTTGAAATCATAGATACGCAGTATTTT. It specifies CSVEIIDTQYF. V and J are TRBV29-1 and TRBJ2-3; D not certain. Germline loops: CDR1 SQVTM, CDR2 ANQGSEA. V was trimmed by 2 bases and J by 5 bases, leaving 5 bases between them. The CDR3 has 11 amino acids.

The chain is built from TRBV12-3 or TRBV12-4 and TRBJ2-7; D may be TRBD1 (7 bases). V was trimmed by 1 base and J by 4 bases, leaving 14 bases between them. This CDR3 has 15 residues. The CDR3 DNA reads TGTGCCAGCAGTTTAGTAGGGCAGGGGGGATACGAGCAGTACTTC. It specifies CASSLVGQGGYEQYF.

To note about this clonotype: This may be a read error: a much more frequent sequence differs by one nucleotide. This chain links TRBV12-3 or TRBV12-4 with TRBJ1-1; no clear D gene. Trimming pared 3 bases from V and 1 base from J, leaving 6 bases between. The length of the CDR3 is 13 residues. The CDR3 DNA reads TGTGCCAGCAGTTTTGGGAAGAACACTGAAGCTTTCTTT. Protein: CASSFGKNTEAFF.

Notes on this clonotype: At one end, the junction sequence differs from germline, possibly due to a read error. The genes are TRBV6-6 and TRBJ1-1; TRBD1 matches at 10 bases. The CDR3 contains 15 residues. Looked up from germline, CDR1 is MNHNY and CDR2 is SVGAGI (reference sequence). CDR3 region: CASSLRDRGYTVAFF. CDR3 in DNA: TGTGCCAGCAGTTTACGGGACAGGGGATACACTGTAGCTTTCTTT.

A few counts support this clonotype. The chain joins TRBV3-1 to TRBJ2-1; D possibly corresponds to TRBD2 (6 bases). CDR3 length: 15 amino acids. Trimming removed 4 bases from V and 1 base from J, with 11 bases in between. In germline, CDR1 is LGHDT, CDR2 YNNKEL (reference sequence). The CDR3 protein is CASSPGLPSYNEQFF. DNA for the CDR3: TGTGCCAGCAGCCCTGGACTACCGTCCTACAATGAGCAGTTCTTC.

V usage is TRBV20-1 and J usage is TRBJ1-1; tentative D call: TRBD1 (5 bases). V lost 1 base, J lost 0 bases, and 15 bases lay in between. Germline CDR1 is DFQATT and CDR2 is SNEGSKA (reference sequence). This CDR3 region has 16 residues. This CDR3 is CSARAQGLNMNTEAFF. DNA for the CDR3: TGCAGTGCTAGAGCGCAGGGCCTCAATATGAACACTGAAGCTTTCTTT.

V and J are TRBV7-9 and TRBJ2-5; the D gene could be TRBD1 or TRBD2 (7 bases each). Germline V lookup: CDR1 SEHNR, CDR2 FQNEAQ (reference sequence). CDR3 size: 16 residues. Trimming stripped 5 bases from V and 1 base from J, with 17 bases between. The CDR3 loop is CASSAFRGGSQETQYF. Written as DNA, the CDR3 is TGTGCCAGCAGCGCGTTCAGGGGGGGGTCCCAAGAGACCCAGTACTTC.

The rearrangement links TRBV30 to TRBJ1-3; possible D gene TRBD1, 6 bases. Deletions cut 3 bases from V and 0 bases from J, with 9 bases between. The CDR3 sequence is 14 residues long. Germline V gene data show CDR1 as GTSNPN and CDR2 as SVGIG (reference sequence). The DNA for the CDR3 is TGTGCCTGGAGAACAGGGCGCTCTGGAAACACCATATATTTT. Amino acids: CAWRTGRSGNTIYF.

The rearrangement uses TRBV3-1 and TRBJ1-2; 7 bases match TRBD1. The length of the CDR3 is 16 residues. The V and J ends lost 1 base and 6 bases, in that order; junction bases with no gene match: 11. Germline-derived CDR1 and CDR2 are LGHDT and YNNKEL (reference sequence). The CDR3 nucleotides are TGTGCCAGCAGCCAAGTTTTGAGGGCGCAGGGGGATGGCTACACCTTC. Its protein product is CASSQVLRAQGDGYTF.

This clonotype was counted a few times. CDR3 nucleotide sequence: TGTGCCAGCAGTTTGGCAGCGAACACTGAAGCTTTCTTT. Translating gives CASSLAANTEAFF. This chain connects TRBV12-3 or TRBV12-4 to TRBJ1-1; D is undetermined. The CDR3 has 13 residues. With 3 bases removed from V and 1 base from J, the gap between germline ends came to 6 bases.

The chain links TRBV29-1 to TRBJ1-1; 11 nucleotides agree with TRBD1. From germline, CDR1 is SQVTM and CDR2 ANQGSEA. The length of the CDR3 is 13 residues. Trimming removed 8 bases from V and 5 bases from J; junction bases left unmatched: 7. CDR3: CSTSRDRGTEAFF. The CDR3 DNA sequence: TGCAGCACGTCCCGGGACAGGGGGACTGAAGCTTTCTTT.

This clonotype was seen repeatedly, ten times or more. This sequence joins TRBV4-1 and TRBJ2-7; D is ambiguous. CDR1 and CDR2 from the germline V gene are MGHRA and YSYEKL. Trimming removed 1 base at V and 2 bases at J, with 6 bases between. The CDR3 runs 13 residues. The CDR3 DNA is TGCGCCAGCAGCCAAGCTGCTGCCTACGAGCAGTACTTC. This sequence encodes CASSQAAAYEQYF.

This chain uses TRBV6-1 with TRBJ1-2; maybe TRBD1 (5 bases). Germline-derived CDR1 and CDR2 are MNHNS and SASEGT. Deletions cut 4 bases from V and 8 bases from J, with 23 bases between. The CDR3 is 16 amino acids. As DNA, the CDR3 is TGTGCCAGCAGTGGATTCGGTTTCGGGGGTCCCTTAGGCTACACCTTC. This codes for CASSGFGFGGPLGYTF.

This clonotype has more than one count but fewer than ten. The chain carries TRBV19 and TRBJ1-2; a weak D match, TRBD1 (5 bases). CDR1 is LNHDA and CDR2 is SQIVND in the germline V gene (reference sequence). Trimming removed 6 bases at V and 8 bases at J, with 16 bases between. CDR3 length: 13 amino acids. As DNA, the CDR3 is TGTGCCAGTAGATCCCAGGGAAGTGGAGGCTACACCTTC. This sequence encodes CASRSQGSGGYTF. The whole variable domain, remainder taken from reference TRBV19 and TRBJ1-2, is DGGITQSPKYLFRKEGQNVTLSCEQNLNHDAMYWYRQDPGQGLRLIYYSQIVNDFQKGDIAEGYSVSREKKESFPLTVTSAQKNPTAFYLCASRSQGSGGYTFGSGTRLTVV.

This clonotype was detected ten times or more. The V and J genes are TRBV7-9 and TRBJ2-1; TRBD2 matches 13 bases. The germline CDR1 and CDR2 sequences are SEHNR and FQNEAQ (reference sequence). The junction had 6 bases not matched to a gene; V was cut back by 5 bases and J by 2 bases. This CDR3 comprises 17 residues. CDR3 coding DNA: TGTGCCAGCAGCGCGACTAGCGGGGGGCCAACCTACAATGAGCAGTTCTTC. It translates to CASSATSGGPTYNEQFF.